This T cell receptor (beta chain) was captured in a study of Ad26.COV2.S vaccination and SARS-CoV-2 variants (dated by TCRdb to about 2021). Context from the whole study: Vaccine-arm donors came from COV1001, a multicentre, randomized, double-blind, placebo-controlled phase I-IIa trial of Ad26.COV2.S in healthy adults. TCRbeta repertoire sequencing served as the tool for gauging how specific and how broad the SARS-CoV-2-reactive T cell receptors were following Ad26.COV2.S vaccination. Investigators remained blinded to trial group allocation during experiments and outcome assessment. Trial participants were randomized into five groups of five: low-dose or high-dose Ad26.COV2.S given once or twice, or placebo on both occasions. Dosing of Ad26.COV2.S was intramuscular, at either 5x10^10 or 1x10^11 viral particles, delivered as one shot or as two shots spaced 56 days apart. A total of some 30 samples were included in the TCR-sequenced set, comprising 19 Ad26.COV2.S vaccine recipients, 5 placebo recipients and 8 SARS-CoV-2 convalescent individuals. Summary of the overall study and its limitations: The authors noted that the TCR breadth and depth analyses may have underestimated total T cell responses. Higher spike-specific TCR breadth was observed in Ad26.COV2.S recipients than in placebo recipients (P = 0.0014). Substantial breadth of spike-specific CD8+ and CD4+ T cell responses was reported after vaccination. Comparable non-spike TCR breadth was observed between vaccine and placebo recipients, consistent with only spike being contained in the vaccine. Comparing responses between vaccine doses or regimens was not something the study was powered to do.

The immunoSEQ Assay was used to sequence TCRbeta CDR3 regions. After extraction, genomic DNA underwent amplification by bias-controlled multiplex PCR, followed by high-throughput sequencing. On the study's bioinformatics: To quantify the absolute abundance of each unique TCRbeta CDR3 region, sequences were collapsed and filtered. T cell fraction was estimated by normalizing TCRbeta template counts to usable DNA, which was measured by amplifying reference genes present in all nucleated cells. Repertoire TCRs were annotated as SARS-CoV-2-specific when V gene, CDR3 amino acid sequence and J gene were exactly matched to a known reactive TCR set. MIRA supplied the reference SARS-CoV-2 TCR set, which was filtered for enrichment in COVID-19-positive ImmuneCODE repertoires so that public or cross-reactive TCRs were removed. Drawing on the MIRA antigens, annotated TCRs were analysed further at the level of specific ORF or position within ORF. Breadth was defined as annotated unique rearrangements over total unique productive rearrangements; depth was the summed frequency of those rearrangements. Two-sided Wilcoxon rank-sum tests were used to compare TCR breadth between groups. TCRdb took over this immuneACCESS table, retaining in-frame rearrangements with V and J assigned. Such tables are incomplete; in checked studies, under half of the missing clones stem from an unresolved V gene, and the remainder is unexplained. V and J calls and clone size are copied from that table; D and trimming were computed from the DNA. Within this sample are fewer than 500,000 clones, with roughly 89% of them counted one time only. Approximately 2.5% of the sample goes to the ten largest clones.

This clone appeared a few times. This receptor's antigen is unknown. No per-base quality is available; no much larger clone lies one base away. The CDR3 sequence holds 12 residues, the cysteine and phenylalanine included. Only the CDR3 portion is preserved as DNA: 36 bases, with reading frame beginning at the first base. From a lookup of the germline V gene, CDR1 and CDR2 are MNHEY and SVGAGI. The junction carries 5 bases between V and J, which are trimmed by 6 bases and 3 bases respectively. The sample's treatment or condition, from its label and the paper: some 19 received Ad26.COV2.S at low or high dose, single or two shots; about 5 received placebo; per-sample allocation not given. For vaccine and placebo recipients, the sequenced repertoires came from samples collected on day 63 after the first injection. Cohort 1b enrolled 25 adults aged 18-55 years at a single site in Boston, USA, between 29 July and 7 August 2020. Ad26.COV2.S consisted of a replication-incompetent adenovirus type 26 vector by which a prefusion-stabilized SARS-CoV-2 spike protein from the original Wuhan strain was expressed.

Sequenced here: peripheral blood, sampled in a trial of Ad26.COV2.S vaccine versus placebo. The rearranged segments are TRBV6-5 and TRBJ2-2; no confident D gene assignment can be made. This clonotype originated in a person between 18 and 59 years old who received the Ad26.COV2.S COVID-19 vaccine or a placebo. CDR3 sequence: CASRTDTGELFF. Read as DNA, the sequence is TGTGCCAGCAGAACTGACACCGGGGAGCTGTTTTTT.